A single sample gave rise to the 8 T cell receptor beta chains below, sequenced in a study of beta chain features in type 1 diabetes. cDNA synthesis used the whole RNA isolate, giving expressed TCRB sequences. Measured with immunoSEQ multiplex PCR; TCRdb has only the in-frame clones, and not every one. The sample carries about 180,000 clones, 10% to 15% recorded once. Sequencing was carried out using central memory CD4+ T cells from blood. These receptors all come from a woman aged 18-29 years in good health.

This sequence joins TRBV9 and TRBJ1-2; no definite D call. Germline V lookup: CDR1 SGDLS, CDR2 YYNGEE. The V end was cut by 3 bases, the J end by 5 bases, with 11 bases between. This CDR3 contains 13 residues. CDR3 amino acids: CASSAEPFYGYTF. In nucleotides, the CDR3 is TGTGCCAGCAGCGCGGAGCCATTTTATGGCTACACCTTC.

V gene TRBV30 combines with J gene TRBJ1-1, with D perhaps matching TRBD1 (6 bases). The V end lost 2 bases, the J end lost 1 base, and 8 bases lay between the germline ends. CDR3 length: 13 residues. Per germline, CDR1 GTSNPN and CDR2 SVGIG (reference sequence). CDR3 nucleotides: TGTGCCTGGAGTAGGACAGAGAACACTGAAGCTTTCTTT. Protein sequence: CAWSRTENTEAFF.

This clone was seen more than once but under ten times. This sequence joins TRBV2 and TRBJ2-7; TRBD1 aligns across 8 bases. The junction had 13 bases not matched to a gene; V was cut back by 7 bases and J by 2 bases. The CDR3 is 16 residues long. Germline CDR1 is SNHLY and CDR2 is FYNNEI. DNA of the CDR3: TGTGCCAGCATCCTTGGGGCTAACAGGGGGGCCTACGAGCAGTACTTC. It codes for CASILGANRGAYEQYF.

The genes are TRBV6-5 and TRBJ2-5; 7 bases fit TRBD1. Germline loops: CDR1 MNHEY, CDR2 SVGAGI. Unmatched junction bases numbered 8, after V lost 6 bases and J lost 7 bases. The CDR3 extends over 13 amino acids. The CDR3 coding sequence is TGTGCCAGCAGACGGACAGGCTCGGGGACCCAGTACTTC. It codes for CASRRTGSGTQYF.

The chain joins TRBV28 to TRBJ2-3; 7 positions agree with TRBD2. The V gene end was trimmed by 6 bases and the J gene end by 2 bases; junction bases not matched to a gene: 11. Germline-derived CDR1 and CDR2 are MDHEN and SYDVKM. CDR3 size: 16 residues. CDR3 residues: CASSPGGLISTDTQYF. CDR3 coding DNA: TGTGCCAGCAGCCCCGGGGGACTAATCTCCACAGATACGCAGTATTTT.

This clone was detected only a few times. The chain joins TRBV11-2 to TRBJ2-3, with TRBD2 as a possible D gene (6 bases). The germline V and J ends were trimmed by 4 bases and 2 bases, with 7 bases remaining between them. The germline V gene has CDR1 SGHAT and CDR2 FQNNGV. This CDR3 contains 13 residues. CDR3: CASSWDSTDTQYF. CDR3 nucleotides: TGTGCCAGCAGCTGGGACTCCACAGATACGCAGTATTTT.

A single count supports this clone. This chain uses TRBV7-6 with TRBJ2-7; TRBD2 aligns across 10 bases. The V gene end was trimmed by 1 base and the J gene end by 7 bases; junction bases not matched to a gene: 10. The length of the CDR3 is 16 residues. Germline V gene data show CDR1 as SGHVS and CDR2 as FNYEAQ. Here the CDR3 reads CASSLGPASGRGEQYF. The CDR3 region has the DNA TGTGCCAGCAGCTTAGGCCCCGCTAGCGGGAGAGGGGAGCAGTACTTC.

This clone was counted only a few times. The genes are TRBV30 and TRBJ2-7, with TRBD2 as a possible D gene (6 bases). The V end lost 5 bases, the J end lost 5 bases, and 16 bases lay between the germline ends. The CDR3 runs 13 residues. Germline V lookup: CDR1 GTSNPN, CDR2 SVGIG (reference sequence). The CDR3: CAWGRGGLNEQYF. The CDR3 region has the DNA TGTGCCTGGGGTAGGGGAGGTTTAAACGAGCAGTACTTC.